This T cell receptor (beta chain) emerged from a study of T-cell memory formation after mild COVID-19 (dated by TCRdb to about 2021). Some background on the complete study: TCR sequence clusters from the two donors were found to be largely donor specific. T-cell clones expanding and contracting after mild COVID-19 in two donors were tracked by longitudinal TCRalpha and TCRbeta repertoire sequencing. Two young, previously healthy adult volunteers made up the cohort, one male and one female. Overall results and qualifications from the work: From day 15 to 85, contracting clones showed balanced CD4/CD8 phenotypes, whereas a second wave of clones that expanded from day 15 to 37 leaned towards CD4+. The study included only a couple of mild cases, and larger cohorts that include severe cases with pre-infection samples were judged to be necessary. The detection of some responding clones in pre-infection memory suggests that pre-existing cross-reactive memory T cells joined the SARS-CoV-2 response. Contracting CD4+ clones were found mainly in CM and EM memory subsets, while CD8+ clones were enriched in EMRA. Whether the second-wave clones peaking on day 37 were SARS-CoV-2 specific was not confirmed.

Sequences SGHAT (CDR1) and FQNNGV (CDR2) are obtained from the germline V gene. V lost 1 base and J lost 4 bases; the stretch between them is 16 bases long. The CDR3 runs 16 amino acids, cysteine and phenylalanine included. This entry keeps only the CDR3 DNA: 48 bases, framed from base 1. TCRdb lists the instrument as Illumina NovaSeq 6000. TCRalpha and TCRbeta cDNA libraries were constructed by 5'RACE with constant-segment primers, with sample barcodes and unique molecular identifiers being introduced. Trizol reagent was used to extract RNA from every sample. The libraries were amplified in two PCR steps, and the second step added a second sample barcode and Illumina TruSeq adapters. Libraries were sequenced on an Illumina NovaSeq with 2 x 150 bp paired-end reads. The study's own analysis went as follows. With migec v1.2.7, reads were demultiplexed and then collapsed into UMI-guided consensus sequences. Using mixcr v2.1.11, the UMI consensuses were aligned to TRA and TRB V and J templates and assembled into clonotypes. A clonotype was counted as expanded or contracted only if both edgeR and NoisET called the change significant, with noise models trained on biological replicates. edgeR calls used a false discovery rate-adjusted p below 0.01 and a log2 fold-change threshold of 1. As an exploratory analysis of dynamics, PCA with hierarchical clustering was applied to max-normalized trajectories of the 1000 most abundant clonotypes. The CD4 or CD8 phenotype of responding clones was assigned using the separately sequenced CD4+ and CD8+ repertoires. In-frame beta chains were kept once TCRdb had trimmed the public reads at Q25 with fastp and called clones with MiXCR. Rows merge per CDR3 protein into single entries with the most common DNA and genes. These V and J calls derive from TCRdb rather than the authors' analysis. In this sample the table shows some 490,000 distinct CDR3 sequences, 15% to 20% of which occur a single time. Roughly an eighth of the sample is in the top ten clones.

On this clonotype itself: The specificity of this receptor is unknown. No clone much larger than this one lies a single base away; base qualities are absent.

Ficoll-Paque density gradient centrifugation was used to isolate PBMCs. This receptor chain uses TRBV11-2 and TRBJ2-5; the D gene identity is not certain. Sequenced sample: PBMCs or a T cell subset sorted from them (not recorded which). The TCR sequence derives from an adult woman who had mild COVID-19 (a few samples of this study predate the infection). The sample titles of this study are shuffled in the database, so cell type and time point are left out; the donor was told from shared clones. Here the CDR3 is given as CASSLGSTTMAETQYF. At the DNA level, the sequence is TGTGCCAGCAGCTTAGGGTCGACAACGATGGCAGAGACCCAGTACTTC.